The present TCR beta chain was sequenced within a study of beta chain features in type 1 diabetes. Study in general: The examined sorted cells totaled over 85,000,000 across samples. Regarding the study as a whole: Type 1 diabetes patients had TCRB CDR3s that were shorter (moderately but significantly so) in all four CD4+ subsets. Among patients, naive, central memory and Treg TCRB repertoires appeared more similar than among healthy donors. PCR could preferentially amplify shorter templates, alike in patients and controls.

The isolated RNA, all of it, was reverse transcribed, so expressed TCRB transcripts were what got sequenced. Here immunoSEQ multiplex PCR was the method, and the copy in TCRdb shows in-frame clones only, minus some. The sample has around 340,000 clones, roughly a tenth seen once; the top ten hold 0.95% to 1.1%. In germline, CDR1 is SQVTM, CDR2 ANQGSEA. V lost 3 bases, J lost 6 bases, and 8 bases lay in between. The CDR3 runs to 11 residues. For this clone: Its antigen is as yet unknown.

A sort by CD45RO/CCR7/CD25/CD127/CD95/CD27 yielded CD4+ naive, central memory, regulatory and stem cell-like memory cells. This chain joins TRBV29-1 and TRBJ1-1, with a tentative D call TRBD1 (5 bases). The sample was central memory CD4+ T cells from blood. The TCR sequence derives from a man aged 25 to 40 with type 1 diabetes. The CDR3, as DNA: TGCAGCGTTGAGGCGGGGGCTGAAGCTTTCTTT. It translates to CSVEAGAEAFF.